Presented here are 5 T cell receptor beta chains from one specimen sequenced in a study of T cell responses to AZD1222 COVID-19 vaccine (dated by TCRdb to about 2021). Libraries were made using the immunoSEQ multiplex PCR assay. TCRdb mirrors the immuneACCESS table, restricted to in-frame sequences. Some clones are absent from its copies; in checked studies, under half trace to an unresolved V gene, and the reason for the others is unknown. The sample includes under 200,000 clones, with roughly 94% observed a single time. The top ten clones comprise less than 4.5% of the sample. The time point label, read with the paper, signifies: baseline before first vaccination. The sample's treatment or condition, from its label and the paper: meningococcal conjugate vaccine given as trial control. This specimen was peripheral blood, taken on day 0 of MenACWY control vaccination. The receptor source for this set is an adult in good health.

The chain links TRBV28 to TRBJ2-7; unclear D gene. The V and J ends lost 5 bases and 6 bases respectively, with 11 bases between them. Per the germline V gene, CDR1 is MDHEN and CDR2 is SYDVKM. The CDR3 is 12 residues long. CDR3 in amino acids: CASSAVPPEQYF. As DNA, the CDR3 is TGTGCCAGCAGTGCCGTCCCCCCCGAGCAGTACTTC.

V usage is TRBV19 and J usage is TRBJ2-3; 7 bases are shared with TRBD2. The CDR3 spans 14 residues. The ends lost 3 bases at V and 2 bases at J; junction bases unmatched: 2. The germline V gene encodes CDR1 LNHDA and CDR2 SQIVND (reference sequence). CDR3 region: CASSIQRDTDTQYF. CDR3 nucleotides: TGTGCCAGTAGTATCCAGCGGGACACAGATACGCAGTATTTT.

This clone has a single count. The chain has TRBV5-1 and TRBJ2-1; 12 positions agree with TRBD2. Per germline, CDR1 SGHRS and CDR2 YFSETQ. The trim removed 4 bases at V and 0 bases at J, leaving 8 bases unmatched. The CDR3 runs to 18 residues. CDR3 in DNA: TGCGCCAGCAGCCTGGGGACTAGCGGGCTGATCTCCTACAATGAGCAGTTCTTC. This gives the protein CASSLGTSGLISYNEQFF.

This chain joins TRBV14 and TRBJ1-1; 7 bases fit TRBD1. CDR3 length equals 17 residues. Germline lookup yields CDR1 SGHDN and CDR2 FVKESK. The ends lost 0 bases at V and 1 base at J; junction bases unmatched: 8. The DNA for the CDR3 is TGTGCCAGCAGCCAAGAAGGTTTGAGGGGGCAGAACACTGAAGCTTTCTTT. It yields the protein CASSQEGLRGQNTEAFF.

The J gene is TRBJ1-1, the V gene TRBV19, with TRBD1 identical over 9 bases. This CDR3 has 15 residues. J lost 0 bases, V lost 7 bases, and 6 bases had no gene match. Germline V gene lookup returns CDR1 LNHDA and CDR2 SQIVND (reference sequence). CDR3 region: CASNRGQDMNTEAFF. The CDR3 region has the DNA TGTGCCAGTAACAGGGGGCAGGACATGAACACTGAAGCTTTCTTT.